The rows below give T cell receptor beta chains drawn from one sample of a study of OX40 agonist ivuxolimab in advanced cancers. Clones were sequenced by immunoSEQ multiplex PCR, and TCRdb holds only the in-frame ones, with some missing. The sample gives 58,000 or so clones, approximately 92% of which show up once; approximately 12% is in the top ten. The source was CD4+ or CD8+ T cells sorted from blood, collected in a trial of the OX40 agonist ivuxolimab. These receptors all stem from an adult with an advanced solid tumor such as melanoma, head and neck, liver or kidney cancer. The CDR3 runs from the conserved cysteine through the conserved F or W. The D gene is left open where the match is weak. Not every row has a clone size; where given, it reads once, few, many or a size class.

D | length | size | J | V | CDR3 | DNA
TRBD1 | 16 | few | TRBJ1-1 | TRBV7-9 | CASSTWTGGLNTEAFF | TGTGCCAGCAGCACATGGACAGGGGGCCTGAACACTGAAGCTTTCTTT
. | 16 | . | TRBJ2-2 | TRBV19 | CASSTSTLTETGELFF | TGTGCCAGTAGTACCTCTACCCTGACAGAAACCGGGGAGCTGTTTTTT
. | 15 | . | TRBJ2-1 | TRBV25-1 | CASSSPMYRRNEQFF | TGTGCCAGCAGTTCGCCGATGTACAGAAGAAATGAGCAGTTCTTC
. | 12 | . | TRBJ2-2 | TRBV5-1 | CASSYFDGELFF | TGCGCCAGCAGCTATTTCGACGGGGAGCTGTTTTTT
. | 15 | . | TRBJ1-1 | TRBV7-9 | CASSLWQGMNTEAFF | TGTGCCAGCAGCTTATGGCAGGGGATGAACACTGAAGCTTTCTTT
TRBD2 | 15 | . | TRBJ2-1 | TRBV28 | CASINSGSSYNEQFF | TGTGCCAGCATCAATAGCGGGAGCTCCTACAATGAGCAGTTCTTC
. | 12 | many | TRBJ2-7 | TRBV28 | CASSLLGREQYF | TGTGCCAGCAGTTTGCTCGGGAGAGAGCAGTACTTC
. | 14 | . | TRBJ1-2 | TRBV4-1 | CASSQDIALIGYTF | TGCGCCAGCAGCCAAGACATAGCGCTTATCGGCTACACCTTC
. | 10 | . | TRBJ2-7 | TRBV9 | CASSLYEQYF | TGTGCCAGCAGCCTTTACGAGCAGTACTTC
. | 13 | . | TRBJ2-7 | TRBV29-1 | CSVETPLSYEQYF | TGCAGCGTCGAGACGCCATTGTCCTACGAGCAGTACTTC
TRBD1 | 15 | . | TRBJ2-5 | TRBV27 | CASSPQGAPRETQYF | TGTGCCAGCAGCCCCCAGGGGGCGCCTAGAGAGACCCAGTACTTC
. | 11 | . | TRBJ2-5 | TRBV27 | CASSLGATQYF | TGTGCCAGCAGTTTGGGGGCGACCCAGTACTTC
TRBD1 | 14 | . | TRBJ1-1 | TRBV28 | CASSSGQGITEAFF | TGTGCCAGCAGTTCCGGACAGGGTATCACTGAAGCTTTCTTT
. | 15 | . | TRBJ2-1 | TRBV27 | CASSFTGQFYNEQFF | TGTGCCAGCAGTTTTACAGGACAGTTTTACAATGAGCAGTTCTTC
. | 12 | . | TRBJ2-1 | TRBV4-1 | CASSLTGIEQFF | TGCGCCAGCAGTCTGACGGGCATTGAGCAGTTCTTC
TRBD1 | 12 | . | TRBJ1-2 | TRBV27 | CASRDRVGGYTF | TGTGCCAGCAGAGACAGGGTAGGAGGCTACACCTTC
. | 15 | . | TRBJ1-6 | TRBV27 | CASSPQDSLYSPLHF | TGTGCCAGCAGTCCCCAAGACAGCCTCTATTCACCCCTCCACTTT
. | 13 | . | TRBJ2-7 | TRBV5-1 | CASSLEPHYEQYF | TGCGCCAGCAGCTTGGAGCCCCACTACGAGCAGTACTTC
. | 14 | once | TRBJ2-7 | TRBV27 | CASSPGTALLEQYF | TGTGCCAGCAGTCCCGGGACGGCCTTGTTAGAGCAGTACTTC
TRBD1 | 14 | . | TRBJ2-7 | TRBV7-9 | CASSGSGGSGEQYF | TGTGCCAGCAGCGGATCAGGGGGATCGGGGGAGCAGTACTTC
TRBD1 | 17 | . | TRBJ2-3 | TRBV10-1 | CASSSFGTGGSTDTQYF | TGCGCCAGCAGTTCTTTCGGGACAGGGGGGAGTACAGATACGCAGTATTTT
. | 14 | once | TRBJ2-7 | TRBV5-1 | CASSLGPGSYKQYF | TGCGCCAGCAGCTTGGGTCCAGGCTCCTACAAGCAGTACTTC
. | 15 | . | TRBJ2-7 | TRBV28 | CASSLVQGLPYEQYF | TGTGCCAGCAGTTTAGTGCAGGGGTTACCCTACGAGCAGTACTTC
. | 13 | . | TRBJ1-5 | TRBV2 | CASRWQPNQPQHF | TGTGCCAGCAGGTGGCAGCCTAATCAGCCCCAGCATTTT
. | 14 | . | TRBJ2-5 | TRBV6-1 | CASAFLDREETQYF | TGTGCCAGCGCTTTTTTGGACAGAGAAGAGACCCAGTACTTC
TRBD1 | 18 | . | TRBJ2-1 | TRBV27 | CASSQAGTDLSWRNEQFF | TGTGCCAGCAGTCAGGCCGGGACAGATCTTTCATGGCGCAATGAGCAGTTCTTC
TRBD1 | 12 | . | TRBJ1-1 | TRBV27 | CASSPGGAEAFF | TGTGCCAGCAGCCCAGGGGGCGCGGAAGCTTTCTTT
. | 12 | . | TRBJ2-3 | TRBV4-2 | CASSQGVGTQYF | TGTGCCAGCAGCCAAGGGGTGGGTACGCAGTATTTT
. | 15 | . | TRBJ2-5 | TRBV7-2 | CASSWNPLPGETQYF | TGTGCCAGCAGCTGGAATCCACTCCCTGGGGAGACCCAGTACTTC
. | 13 | . | TRBJ1-2 | TRBV30 | CAWSKYARYGYTF | TGTGCCTGGAGTAAATACGCCCGCTATGGCTACACCTTC
. | 17 | . | TRBJ1-2 | TRBV6-1 | CASSETLMGVLNYGYTF | TGTGCCAGCAGTGAAACCCTAATGGGGGTCCTCAACTATGGCTACACCTTC
. | 13 | once | TRBJ2-1 | TRBV13 | CASSLGGGGEQFF | TGTGCCAGCAGCTTAGGGGGGGGCGGAGAGCAGTTCTTC
TRBD2 | 13 | . | TRBJ2-5 | TRBV6-5 | CASSPSGEETQYF | TGTGCCAGCAGTCCTAGCGGGGAAGAGACCCAGTACTTC
. | 11 | . | TRBJ2-3 | TRBV28 | CASSLGDTQYF | TGTGCCAGCAGTTTAGGGGATACGCAGTATTTT
. | 13 | . | TRBJ1-1 | TRBV5-1 | CASSFLAGTEAFF | TGCGCCAGCAGCTTTCTCGCAGGCACTGAAGCTTTCTTT